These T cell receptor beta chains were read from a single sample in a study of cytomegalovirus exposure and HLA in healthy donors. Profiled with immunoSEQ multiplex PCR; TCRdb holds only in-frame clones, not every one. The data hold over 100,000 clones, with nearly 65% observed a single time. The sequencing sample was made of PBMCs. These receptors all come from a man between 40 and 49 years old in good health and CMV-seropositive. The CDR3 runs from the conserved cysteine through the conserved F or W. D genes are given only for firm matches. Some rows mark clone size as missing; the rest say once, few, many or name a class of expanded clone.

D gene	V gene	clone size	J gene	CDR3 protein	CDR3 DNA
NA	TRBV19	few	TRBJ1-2	CASSSYGYTF	TGTGCCAGTAGCAGCTATGGCTACACCTTC
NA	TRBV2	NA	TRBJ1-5	CASSDFAGSQPQHF	TGTGCCAGCAGTGATTTTGCAGGCAGTCAGCCCCAGCATTTT
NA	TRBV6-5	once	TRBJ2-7	CASSSPQSSYEQYF	TGTGCCAGCAGTTCGCCACAAAGCTCCTACGAGCAGTACTTC
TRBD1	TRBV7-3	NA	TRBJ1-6	CASSLLGQGTSPLHF	TGTGCCAGCAGCTTATTGGGACAGGGGACCTCACCCCTCCACTTT
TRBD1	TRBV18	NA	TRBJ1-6	CASSLRDRGLSWHSPLHF	TGTGCCAGCTCCCTCCGGGACAGGGGGTTGTCTTGGCATTCACCCCTCCACTTT
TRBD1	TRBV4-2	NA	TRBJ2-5	CASSQEQGFVQETQYF	TGTGCCAGCAGCCAAGAACAGGGGTTTGTCCAAGAGACCCAGTACTTC
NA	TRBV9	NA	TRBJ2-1	CASSPRGGGSYNEQFF	TGTGCCAGCAGCCCCCGAGGGGGGGGCTCCTACAATGAGCAGTTCTTC
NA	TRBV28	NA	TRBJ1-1	CASSPAGRKNTEAFF	TGTGCCAGCAGTCCGGCGGGACGGAAAAACACTGAAGCTTTCTTT
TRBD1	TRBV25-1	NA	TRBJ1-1	CASSDRTGEAFF	TGTGCCAGCAGTGATAGGACAGGGGAAGCTTTCTTT
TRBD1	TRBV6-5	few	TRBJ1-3	CASSYSTGASGNTIYF	TGTGCCAGCAGTTACTCAACAGGGGCGAGTGGAAACACCATATATTTT
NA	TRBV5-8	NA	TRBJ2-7	CASSLTGFYEQYF	TGTGCCAGCAGCCTTACAGGATTCTACGAGCAGTACTTC
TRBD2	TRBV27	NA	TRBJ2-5	CASLRLAGGQETQYF	TGTGCCAGCCTTAGACTAGCGGGGGGACAAGAGACCCAGTACTTC
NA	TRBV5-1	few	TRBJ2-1	CASRFSGSSYNEQFF	TGCGCCAGCAGATTTAGTGGGAGCTCCTACAATGAGCAGTTCTTC
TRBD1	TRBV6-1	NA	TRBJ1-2	CASSDLGTGPSYGYTF	TGTGCCAGCAGTGACCTCGGGACAGGGCCCTCCTATGGCTACACCTTC
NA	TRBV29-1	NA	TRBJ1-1	CSVEKGGMNTEAFF	TGCAGCGTTGAAAAAGGGGGAATGAACACTGAAGCCTTCTTT
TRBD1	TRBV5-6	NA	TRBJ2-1	CASSLARYRGASYNEQFF	TGTGCCAGCAGCTTGGCCCGCTACAGGGGGGCCTCCTACAATGAGCAGTTCTTC
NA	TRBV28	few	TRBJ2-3	CASSLPGSLTDTQYF	TGTGCCAGCAGTTTACCAGGATCTCTCACAGATACGCAGTATTTT
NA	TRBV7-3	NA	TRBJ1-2	CASSPQGTTRYGYTF	TGTGCCAGCAGCCCACAGGGAACCACCCGCTATGGCTACACCTTC
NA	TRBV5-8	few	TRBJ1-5	CASSPSSDRPNQPQHF	TGTGCCAGCAGCCCCAGTAGTGACAGGCCCAATCAGCCCCAGCATTTT
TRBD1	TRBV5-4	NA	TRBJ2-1	CASSPGQGVRYNEQFF	TGTGCCAGCAGCCCGGGACAGGGGGTACGGTACAATGAGCAGTTCTTC
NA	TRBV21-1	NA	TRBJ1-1	CASSFRTGGLNTEAFF	TGTGCCAGCAGCTTTCGGACAGGGGGGCTAAACACTGAAGCTTTCTTT
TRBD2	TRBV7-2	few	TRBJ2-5	CASSLTSGGYQETQYF	TGTGCCAGCAGCTTGACTAGCGGGGGGTACCAAGAGACCCAGTACTTC
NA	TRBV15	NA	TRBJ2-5	CATSRRTTTYETQYF	TGTGCCACCAGCAGACGGACTACAACTTACGAGACCCAGTACTTC
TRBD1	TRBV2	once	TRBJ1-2	CASSRDSYYGYTF	TGTGCCAGCAGTCGGGACAGCTACTATGGCTACACCTTC
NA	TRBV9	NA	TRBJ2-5	CASSPSVKGNQETQYF	TGTGCCAGCAGCCCCTCCGTGAAGGGGAACCAAGAGACCCAGTACTTC
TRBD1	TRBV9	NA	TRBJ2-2	CASSVASQGAVGTGELFF	TGTGCCAGCAGCGTAGCTAGTCAGGGGGCTGTGGGCACCGGGGAGCTGTTTTTT
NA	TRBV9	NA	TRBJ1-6	CASSGGRGDGSPLHF	TGTGCCAGCAGCGGAGGTCGGGGAGACGGTTCACCCCTCCACTTT
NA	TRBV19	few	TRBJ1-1	CASSIGGGMNTEAFF	TGTGCCAGTAGTATCGGGGGGGGAATGAACACTGAAGCTTTCTTT
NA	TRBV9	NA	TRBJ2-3	CASSDPIRTNADTQYF	TGTGCCAGCAGCGATCCCATCAGGACTAACGCAGATACGCAGTATTTT
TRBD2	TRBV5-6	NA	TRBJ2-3	CASSLLAGVSTDTQYF	TGTGCCAGCAGTCTATTGGCGGGGGTGAGCACAGATACGCAGTATTTT